The 14 T cell receptor beta chains reported below all come from one sample, sequenced in a study of T cell clones after liver transplantation. Sequencing was performed with immunoSEQ multiplex PCR; in TCRdb, only in-frame clones are kept and a portion is missing. The sample gives 68,000 or so clones, about four fifths of which show up once; 0.45% to 0.65% is in the top ten. The sample was CD4+ T cells from blood, taken before liver transplant. All receptors come from a human donor who received a liver transplant.

V and J are TRBV19 and TRBJ2-1, with 10 bases fitting TRBD1. This CDR3 region has 16 residues. Trimming cost V 5 bases and J 6 bases; bases outside gene matches: 10. Germline loops: CDR1 LNHDA, CDR2 SQIVND (reference sequence). The CDR3 coding sequence is TGTGCCAGTAGTCCCCCCGGGACAGGGGTTTCCAATGAGCAGTTCTTC. The encoded protein is CASSPPGTGVSNEQFF.

This clone occurred once. V usage is TRBV4-3 and J usage is TRBJ1-1; tentatively, D is TRBD1 (6 bases). The CDR3 totals 14 residues. Germline V gives CDR1 LGHNA, CDR2 YSLEER. Trimming removed 4 bases from V and 4 bases from J, with 13 bases in between. CDR3 region: CASSLHGGGTEAFF. CDR3 nucleotide sequence: TGCGCCAGCAGCCTCCACGGAGGGGGCACTGAAGCTTTCTTT.

V and J are TRBV4-2 and TRBJ1-1; D is possibly TRBD1 (5 bases). Germline V gene data show CDR1 as LGHNA and CDR2 as YNFKEQ. The CDR3 is made up of 17 amino acids. The V and J ends lost 4 bases and 1 base respectively, with 19 bases between them. CDR3 residues: CASSRQEGPGTNTEAFF. The CDR3 nucleotides are TGTGCCAGCAGCCGACAAGAGGGGCCAGGGACGAACACTGAAGCTTTCTTT.

The chain joins TRBV29-1 to TRBJ2-5; 10 bases line up with TRBD2. Germline trimming cut 7 bases from V and 5 bases from J; bases unmatched to any gene: 1. Germline-derived CDR1 and CDR2 are SQVTM and ANQGSEA. The CDR3 totals 11 residues. The chain's CDR3 is CSASGSETQYF. The CDR3 region has the DNA TGCAGCGCTAGCGGGAGCGAGACCCAGTACTTC.

This chain uses TRBV6-4 with TRBJ2-3, with a possible D match to TRBD2 (5 bases). V gave up 4 bases and J gave up 6 bases, with 11 bases separating them. This CDR3 is 13 amino acids long. Germline V gene sequence: CDR1 MRHNA, CDR2 SNTAGT. CDR3 in amino acids: CASSAIRGDTQYF. The CDR3 DNA reads as TGTGCCAGCAGTGCCATCAGAGGGGATACGCAGTATTTT.

The genes are TRBV9 and TRBJ2-7; 7 bases match TRBD1. V dropped 4 bases and J dropped 4; count of bases not matched to a gene: 14. CDR3 length: 16 residues. The germline V gene has CDR1 SGDLS and CDR2 YYNGEE. The CDR3 sequence: CASSPRTGGRSYEQYF. The CDR3 DNA is TGTGCCAGCAGCCCAAGGACAGGTGGAAGGTCTTACGAGCAGTACTTC.

CDR3 in amino acids: CSPWGSASSSYNEQFF. Here the CDR3 DNA reads TGCAGCCCGTGGGGCTCTGCTTCAAGCTCCTACAATGAGCAGTTCTTC. The chain links TRBV29-1 to TRBJ2-1, with a possible D match to TRBD1 (5 bases). The V gene lost 8 bases and the J gene lost 0 bases, with 20 bases spanning the gap. The CDR3 covers 16 residues. Germline V gives CDR1 SQVTM, CDR2 ANQGSEA.

This clone was seen once. The gene calls are TRBV6-5 and TRBJ1-1; TRBD1 aligns across 8 bases. Trimming cost V 0 bases and J 4 bases; bases outside gene matches: 4. Germline values: CDR1 MNHEY, CDR2 SVGAGI. The length of the CDR3 is 15 residues. The CDR3: CASSYSETGGTEAFF. DNA of the CDR3: TGTGCCAGCAGTTACTCAGAAACAGGGGGCACTGAAGCTTTCTTT.

The rearrangement links TRBV6-1 to TRBJ1-3; D unresolved. This CDR3 region has 14 residues. Between the trimmed V and J ends, which lost 7 bases and 0 bases, there was a span of 10 bases. Germline-derived CDR1 and CDR2 are MNHNS and SASEGT. The CDR3 is CASMPGGSGNTIYF. Written as DNA, the CDR3 is TGTGCCAGCATGCCCGGTGGCTCTGGAAACACCATATATTTT.

This clone has just one count. The J gene is TRBJ2-5, the V gene TRBV2; D is perhaps TRBD2 (6 bases). The CDR3 length is 13 residues. In germline, CDR1 is SNHLY, CDR2 FYNNEI. V was trimmed by 5 bases and J by 5 bases, leaving 12 bases between them. The CDR3 spells CASSYAGRETQYF. The CDR3 DNA follows: TGTGCCAGCAGTTATGCAGGGAGGGAGACCCAGTACTTC.

The V and J genes are TRBV14 and TRBJ2-7; D gene uncertain. The CDR3 spans 13 residues. The germline V gene has CDR1 SGHDN and CDR2 FVKESK. V lost 4 bases and J lost 0, with 7 bases in between. CDR3 sequence: CASSPVNSYEQYF. The CDR3 DNA reads TGTGCCAGCAGCCCGGTTAACTCCTACGAGCAGTACTTC.

This clone showed up just once. V gene TRBV11-3 combines with J gene TRBJ2-1; D is uncertain. V was pared by 5 bases and J by 4 bases, with 9 bases between. CDR3 length: 13 residues. CDR1 SGHNT and CDR2 YENEEA come from the germline V gene. The CDR3 is CASSQGPYNEQFF. CDR3 nucleotide sequence: TGTGCCAGCAGCCAAGGACCTTACAATGAGCAGTTCTTC.

This clone was counted once. J is TRBJ1-3 and V is TRBV6-1, with no clear D. This CDR3 has 17 residues. The germline CDR1 and CDR2 sequences are MNHNS and SASEGT. V lost 4 bases, J lost 1 base, and 17 bases lay in between. CDR3: CASSATTPHASGNTIYF. CDR3 in DNA: TGTGCCAGCAGTGCTACAACCCCCCACGCTTCTGGAAACACCATATATTTT.

As concerns this clone: An end of the junction differs from the germline gene, which may be a read error. The V gene is TRBV7-4, the J gene TRBJ1-2; D is perhaps TRBD1 (5 bases). Germline V gene sequence: CDR1 SGHVT, CDR2 SQSDAQ. The CDR3 consists of 12 residues. CDR3: CASSLIGALYRF. CDR3 sequence (DNA): TGTGCCAGCAGCTTAATCGGGGCCCTTTACAGATTC. The variable domain in full, with the rest retrieved from reference TRBV7-4 and TRBJ1-2, is GAGVSQSPRYKVAKRGRDVALRCDSISGHVTLYWYRQTLGQGSEVLTYSQSDAQRDKSGRPSGRFSAERPERSVSTLKIQRTEQGDSAVYLCASSLIGALYRFGSGTRLTVV.